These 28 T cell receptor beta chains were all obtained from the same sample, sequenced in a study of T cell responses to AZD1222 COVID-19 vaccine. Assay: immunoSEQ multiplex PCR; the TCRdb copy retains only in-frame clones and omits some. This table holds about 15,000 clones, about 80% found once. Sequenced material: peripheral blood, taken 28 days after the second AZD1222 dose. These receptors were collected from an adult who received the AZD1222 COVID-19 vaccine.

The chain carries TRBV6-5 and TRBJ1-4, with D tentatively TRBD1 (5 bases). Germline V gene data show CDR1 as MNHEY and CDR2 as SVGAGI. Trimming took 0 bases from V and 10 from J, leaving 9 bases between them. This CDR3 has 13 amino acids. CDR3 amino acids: CASSYSGGGKLFF. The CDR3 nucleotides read TGTGCCAGCAGTTACTCGGGGGGAGGAAAACTGTTTTTT.

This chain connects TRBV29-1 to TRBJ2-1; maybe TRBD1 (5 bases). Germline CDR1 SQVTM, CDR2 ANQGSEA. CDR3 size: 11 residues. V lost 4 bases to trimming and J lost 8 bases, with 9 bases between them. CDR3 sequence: CSVAQGYEQFF. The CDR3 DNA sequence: TGCAGCGTTGCCCAGGGTTATGAGCAGTTCTTC.

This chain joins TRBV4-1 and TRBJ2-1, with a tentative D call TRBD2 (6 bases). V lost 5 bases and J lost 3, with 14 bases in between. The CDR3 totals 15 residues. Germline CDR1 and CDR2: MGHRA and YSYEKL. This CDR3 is CASSYDGSIYNEQFF. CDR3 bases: TGCGCCAGCAGCTACGACGGGAGCATCTACAATGAGCAGTTCTTC.

The CDR3 DNA is TGTGCCAGCAGAATAGGGGTTGGTAATGAAAAACTGTTTTTT. This encodes CASRIGVGNEKLFF. The gene calls are TRBV6-5 and TRBJ1-4; D possibly corresponds to TRBD1 (5 bases). This CDR3 is built from 14 residues. Per the germline V gene, CDR1 is MNHEY and CDR2 is SVGAGI. Deletions cut 6 bases from V and 4 bases from J, with 12 bases between.

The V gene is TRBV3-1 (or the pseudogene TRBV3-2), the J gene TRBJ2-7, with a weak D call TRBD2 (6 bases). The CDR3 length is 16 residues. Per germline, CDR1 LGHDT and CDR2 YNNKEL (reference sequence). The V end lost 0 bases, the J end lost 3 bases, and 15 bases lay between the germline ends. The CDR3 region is CASSQDRGTGGYEQYF. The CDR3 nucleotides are TGTGCCAGCAGCCAAGATCGGGGGACCGGGGGCTACGAGCAGTACTTC.

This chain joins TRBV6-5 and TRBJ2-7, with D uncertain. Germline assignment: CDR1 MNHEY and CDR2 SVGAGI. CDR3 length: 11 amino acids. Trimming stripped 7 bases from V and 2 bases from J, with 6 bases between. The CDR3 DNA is TGTGCCAGCACGTCGACCTACGAGCAGTACTTC. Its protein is CASTSTYEQYF.

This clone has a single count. CDR3 sequence (DNA): TGTGCCAGCAGCTTGGGGACAGACTATGGCTACACCTTC. As protein: CASSLGTDYGYTF. This chain joins TRBV7-2 and TRBJ1-2; 7 bases fit TRBD1. Trimming cost V 3 bases and J 3 bases; bases outside gene matches: 1. CDR3 length: 13 amino acids. Per germline, CDR1 SGHTA and CDR2 FQGNSA.

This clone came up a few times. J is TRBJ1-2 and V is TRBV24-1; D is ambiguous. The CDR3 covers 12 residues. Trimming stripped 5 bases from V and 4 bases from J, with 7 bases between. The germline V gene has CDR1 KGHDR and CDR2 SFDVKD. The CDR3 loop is CATSVDGYGYTF. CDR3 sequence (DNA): TGTGCCACCAGTGTCGATGGCTATGGCTACACCTTC.

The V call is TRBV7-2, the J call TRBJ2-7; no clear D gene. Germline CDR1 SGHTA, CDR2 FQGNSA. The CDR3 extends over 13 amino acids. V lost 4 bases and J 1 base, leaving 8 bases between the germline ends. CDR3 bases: TGTGCCAGCAGCTCGACAAATTCCTACGAGCAGTACTTC. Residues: CASSSTNSYEQYF.

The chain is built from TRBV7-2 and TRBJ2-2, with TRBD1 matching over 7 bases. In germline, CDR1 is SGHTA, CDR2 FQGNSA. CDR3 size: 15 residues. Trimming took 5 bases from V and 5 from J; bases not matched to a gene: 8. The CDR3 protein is CASSPQGLETGELFF. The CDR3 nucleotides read TGTGCCAGCAGCCCACAGGGGTTGGAGACCGGGGAGCTGTTTTTT. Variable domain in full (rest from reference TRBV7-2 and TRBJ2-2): GAGVSQSPSNKVTEKGKDVELRCDPISGHTALYWYRQSLGQGLEFLIYFQGNSAPDKSGLPSDRFSAERTGGSVSTLTIQRTQQEDSAVYLCASSPQGLETGELFFGEGSRLTVL.

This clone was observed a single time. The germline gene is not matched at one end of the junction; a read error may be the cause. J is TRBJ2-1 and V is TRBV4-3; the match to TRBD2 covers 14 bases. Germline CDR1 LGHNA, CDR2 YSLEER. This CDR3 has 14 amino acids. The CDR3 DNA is TGCGCCAGCAGCCAAGACCGGACTAGCGGGGGGATGATCTTC. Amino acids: CASSQDRTSGGMIF.

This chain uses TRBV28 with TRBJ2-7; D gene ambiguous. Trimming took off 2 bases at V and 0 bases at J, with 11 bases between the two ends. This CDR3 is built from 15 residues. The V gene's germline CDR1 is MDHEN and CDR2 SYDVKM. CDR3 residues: CASSLTTASSYEQYF. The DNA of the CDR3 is TGTGCCAGCAGTTTAACTACGGCTAGCTCCTACGAGCAGTACTTC.

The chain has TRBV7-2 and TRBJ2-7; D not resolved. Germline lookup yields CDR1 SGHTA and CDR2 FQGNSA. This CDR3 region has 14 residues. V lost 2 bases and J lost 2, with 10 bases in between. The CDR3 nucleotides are TGTGCCAGCAGCTTACAAAACGGTGCCTACGAGCAGTACTTC. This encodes CASSLQNGAYEQYF.

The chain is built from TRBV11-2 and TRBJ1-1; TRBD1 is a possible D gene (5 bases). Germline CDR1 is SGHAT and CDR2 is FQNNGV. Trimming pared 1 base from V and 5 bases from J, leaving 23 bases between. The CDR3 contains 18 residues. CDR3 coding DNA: TGTGCCAGCAGCTTAGTGGGGCTGCTGGGCGCGTCCGTTACTGAAGCTTTCTTT. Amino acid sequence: CASSLVGLLGASVTEAFF. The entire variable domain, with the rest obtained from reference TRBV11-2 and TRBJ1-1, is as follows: EAGVAQSPRYKIIEKRQSVAFWCNPISGHATLYWYQQILGQGPKLLIQFQNNGVVDDSQLPKDRFSAERLKGVDSTLKIQPAKLEDSAVYLCASSLVGLLGASVTEAFFGQGTRLTVV.

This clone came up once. In nucleotides, the CDR3 is TGTGCCAGCAGTACTCCGAACACCGGGGAGCTGTTTTTT. This sequence encodes CASSTPNTGELFF. The V gene is TRBV27, the J gene TRBJ2-2; D is unresolved. In germline, CDR1 is MNHEY, CDR2 SMNVEV (reference sequence). This CDR3 region has 13 residues. The ends were cut back, 5 bases at V and 0 bases at J, with 4 bases in the middle.

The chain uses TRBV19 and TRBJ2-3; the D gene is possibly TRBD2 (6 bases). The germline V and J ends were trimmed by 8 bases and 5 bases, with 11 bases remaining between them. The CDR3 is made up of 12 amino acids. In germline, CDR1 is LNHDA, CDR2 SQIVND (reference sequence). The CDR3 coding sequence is TGTGCCAGTCGGGACTGGGAAGATACGCAGTATTTT. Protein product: CASRDWEDTQYF.

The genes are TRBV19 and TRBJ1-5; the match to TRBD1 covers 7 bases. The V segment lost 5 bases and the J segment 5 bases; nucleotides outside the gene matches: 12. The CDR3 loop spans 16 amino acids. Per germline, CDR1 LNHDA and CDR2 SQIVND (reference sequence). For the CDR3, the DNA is TGTGCCAGTAGTCTTACAGGGGTTGTTATGGATCAGCCCCAGCATTTT. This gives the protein CASSLTGVVMDQPQHF.

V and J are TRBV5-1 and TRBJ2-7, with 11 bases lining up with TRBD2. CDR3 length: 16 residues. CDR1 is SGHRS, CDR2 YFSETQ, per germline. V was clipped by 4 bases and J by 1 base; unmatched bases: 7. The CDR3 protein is CASSRTGTSGSYEQYF. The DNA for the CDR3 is TGCGCCAGCAGCAGAACCGGGACTAGCGGTTCCTACGAGCAGTACTTC.

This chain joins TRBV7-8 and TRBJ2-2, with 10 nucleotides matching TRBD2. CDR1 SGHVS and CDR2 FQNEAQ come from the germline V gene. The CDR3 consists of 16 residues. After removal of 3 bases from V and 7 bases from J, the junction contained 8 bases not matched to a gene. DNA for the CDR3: TGTGCCAGCAGCTTGTGGATAGCGGGGGGCGGCGGGGAGCTGTTTTTT. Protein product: CASSLWIAGGGGELFF.

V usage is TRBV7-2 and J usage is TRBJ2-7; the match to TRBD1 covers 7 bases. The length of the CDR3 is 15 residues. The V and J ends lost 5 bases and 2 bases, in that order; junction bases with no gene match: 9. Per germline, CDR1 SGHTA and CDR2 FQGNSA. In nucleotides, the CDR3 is TGTGCCAGCAGCGCAAGAGGGGGCGGACCCTACGAGCAGTACTTC. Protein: CASSARGGGPYEQYF.

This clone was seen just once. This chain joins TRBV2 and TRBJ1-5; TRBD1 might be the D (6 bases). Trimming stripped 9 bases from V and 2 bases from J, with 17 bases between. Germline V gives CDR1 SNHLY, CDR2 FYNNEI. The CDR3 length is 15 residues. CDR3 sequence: CASTRGVGGNQPQHF. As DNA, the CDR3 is TGTGCCAGTACGAGGGGGGTTGGAGGCAATCAGCCCCAGCATTTT.

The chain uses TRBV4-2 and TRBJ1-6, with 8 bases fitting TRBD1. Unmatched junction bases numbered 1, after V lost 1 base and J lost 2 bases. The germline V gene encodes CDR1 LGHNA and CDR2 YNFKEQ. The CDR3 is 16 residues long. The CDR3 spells CASSQGTGTYNSPLHF. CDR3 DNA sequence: TGTGCCAGCAGCCAAGGGACAGGGACCTATAATTCACCCCTCCACTTT.

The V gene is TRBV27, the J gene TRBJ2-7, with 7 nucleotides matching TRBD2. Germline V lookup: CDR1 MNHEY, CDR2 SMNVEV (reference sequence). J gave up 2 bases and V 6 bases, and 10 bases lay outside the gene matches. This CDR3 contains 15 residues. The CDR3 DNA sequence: TGTGCCAGCAGCCCTCAAAGGGGAGGGACCTACGAGCAGTACTTC. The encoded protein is CASSPQRGGTYEQYF.

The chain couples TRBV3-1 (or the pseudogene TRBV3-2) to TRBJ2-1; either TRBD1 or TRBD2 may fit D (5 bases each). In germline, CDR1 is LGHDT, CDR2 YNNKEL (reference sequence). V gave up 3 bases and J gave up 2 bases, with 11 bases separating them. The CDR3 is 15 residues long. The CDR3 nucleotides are TGTGCCAGCAGCCAGGGGACCTCTCCCTACAATGAGCAGTTCTTC. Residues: CASSQGTSPYNEQFF.

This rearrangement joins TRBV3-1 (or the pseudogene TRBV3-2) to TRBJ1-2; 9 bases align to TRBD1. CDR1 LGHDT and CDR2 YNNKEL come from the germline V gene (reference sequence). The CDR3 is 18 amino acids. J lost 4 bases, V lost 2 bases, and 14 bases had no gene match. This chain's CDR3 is CASSQLTTEDRGSYGYTF. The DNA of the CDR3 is TGTGCCAGCAGCCAACTTACGACCGAGGACAGGGGTAGCTATGGCTACACCTTC.

CDR3 in amino acids: CASSPKVSTPNEKLFF. CDR3 nucleotide sequence: TGTGCCAGCTCACCTAAGGTTTCCACCCCTAATGAAAAACTGTTTTTT. The rearrangement joins TRBV18 to TRBJ1-4; D remains unclear. Trimming pared 3 bases from V and 3 bases from J, leaving 14 bases between. The CDR3 totals 16 residues. Germline CDR1 is KGHSH and CDR2 is LQKENI.

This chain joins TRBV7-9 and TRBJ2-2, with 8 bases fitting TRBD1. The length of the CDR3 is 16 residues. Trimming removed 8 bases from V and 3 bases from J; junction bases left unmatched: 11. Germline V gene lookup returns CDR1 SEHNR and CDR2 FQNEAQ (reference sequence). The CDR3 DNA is TGTGCCAGCTTCCCAGGGGGCTTATGGGACACCGGGGAGCTGTTTTTT. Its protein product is CASFPGGLWDTGELFF.

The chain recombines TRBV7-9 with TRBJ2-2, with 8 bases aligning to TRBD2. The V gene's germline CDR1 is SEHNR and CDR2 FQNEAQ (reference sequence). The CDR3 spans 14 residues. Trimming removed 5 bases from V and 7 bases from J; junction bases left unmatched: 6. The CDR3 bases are TGTGCCAGCAGCCCCCGCGGGGGGATCGGGGAGCTGTTTTTT. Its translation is CASSPRGGIGELFF. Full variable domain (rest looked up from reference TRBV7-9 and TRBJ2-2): DTGVSQNPRHKITKRGQNVTFRCDPISEHNRLYWYRQTLGQGPEFLTYFQNEAQLEKSRLLSDRFSAERPKGSFSTLEIQRTEQGDSAMYLCASSPRGGIGELFFGEGSRLTVL.